The rows below give T cell receptor beta chains drawn from one sample of a study of blood T cell repertoires in COVID-19. Sequencing used immunoSEQ multiplex PCR; TCRdb keeps in-frame clones, though not all of them. The sample shows 150,000 to 200,000 clones, more than 75% of them seen only once. Sequenced input: PBMCs or T cells enriched from blood (not recorded which). The receptors shown here come from a human donor with acute COVID-19. The donor label of this sample is uncertain. The CDR3 runs from the conserved cysteine through the conserved F or W. Fields, in order: D gene, J gene, V gene, clone size, CDR3 protein, CDR3 DNA. A D gene is named only where the DNA matches it firmly. Size is stated for part of the rows, as once, few or many counts, or as a class when the clone is expanded.

D gene: NA
J gene: TRBJ1-5
V gene: TRBV30
clone size: NA
CDR3 protein: CAWSVDAGIDQPQHF
CDR3 DNA: TGTGCCTGGAGTGTAGATGCAGGGATAGATCAGCCCCAGCATTTT

D gene: NA
J gene: TRBJ1-6
V gene: TRBV27
clone size: NA
CDR3 protein: CASSWYRDSPLHF
CDR3 DNA: TGTGCCAGCAGTTGGTACAGGGATTCACCCCTCCACTTT

D gene: NA
J gene: TRBJ2-1
V gene: TRBV11-3
clone size: NA
CDR3 protein: CASSVGGLDNEQFF
CDR3 DNA: TGTGCCAGCAGCGTGGGGGGGCTCGACAATGAGCAGTTCTTC

D gene: TRBD1
J gene: TRBJ2-2
V gene: TRBV7-9
clone size: NA
CDR3 protein: CASPTGSFGELFF
CDR3 DNA: TGTGCCAGCCCGACAGGGTCTTTTGGGGAGCTGTTTTTT

D gene: NA
J gene: TRBJ2-1
V gene: TRBV4-1
clone size: few
CDR3 protein: CASSQDLTGDWRVNEQFF
CDR3 DNA: TGCGCCAGCAGCCAGGATTTGACCGGGGACTGGCGGGTCAATGAGCAGTTCTTC

D gene: NA
J gene: TRBJ2-7
V gene: TRBV5-1
clone size: NA
CDR3 protein: CASRWSGSYEQYF
CDR3 DNA: TGCGCCAGCAGGTGGAGTGGGTCCTACGAGCAGTACTTC

D gene: TRBD1
J gene: TRBJ2-7
V gene: TRBV6-5
clone size: NA
CDR3 protein: CASSKGQPTYEQYF
CDR3 DNA: TGTGCCAGCAGTAAGGGACAGCCTACCTACGAGCAGTACTTC

D gene: TRBD1
J gene: TRBJ1-1
V gene: TRBV10-3
clone size: NA
CDR3 protein: CAISESAQLTGVSFYTEAFF
CDR3 DNA: TGTGCCATCAGTGAGTCGGCCCAACTGACAGGGGTCTCGTTCTACACTGAAGCTTTCTTT

D gene: NA
J gene: TRBJ2-1
V gene: TRBV7-2
clone size: NA
CDR3 protein: CASRIPPQISDEQFF
CDR3 DNA: TGTGCCAGCAGGATCCCCCCCCAAATAAGCGATGAGCAGTTCTTC

D gene: TRBD1
J gene: TRBJ2-7
V gene: TRBV6-2/TRBV6-3
clone size: NA
CDR3 protein: CASSYATGTEQYF
CDR3 DNA: TGTGCCAGCAGTTACGCGACAGGGACCGAGCAGTACTTC

D gene: TRBD2
J gene: TRBJ2-5
V gene: TRBV4-3
clone size: NA
CDR3 protein: CASSQVVTSGGSRETQYF
CDR3 DNA: TGCGCCAGCAGCCAAGTGGTTACTAGCGGGGGGTCTCGGGAGACCCAGTACTTC

D gene: NA
J gene: TRBJ1-2
V gene: TRBV21-1
clone size: few
CDR3 protein: CASSTGQQGYTF
CDR3 DNA: TGTGCCAGCAGCACGGGACAGCAGGGCTACACCTTC

D gene: TRBD1
J gene: TRBJ1-2
V gene: TRBV9
clone size: NA
CDR3 protein: CASSAGQAFNYGYTF
CDR3 DNA: TGTGCCAGCAGCGCTGGACAGGCGTTTAACTATGGCTACACCTTC

D gene: TRBD1
J gene: TRBJ1-1
V gene: TRBV5-4
clone size: NA
CDR3 protein: CASSPGQANTEAFF
CDR3 DNA: TGTGCCAGCAGCCCGGGACAGGCTAACACTGAAGCTTTCTTT

D gene: NA
J gene: TRBJ2-5
V gene: TRBV28
clone size: NA
CDR3 protein: CASSSRGAETQYF
CDR3 DNA: TGTGCCAGCAGTTCCAGGGGTGCAGAGACCCAGTACTTC

D gene: TRBD2
J gene: TRBJ2-3
V gene: TRBV11-3
clone size: NA
CDR3 protein: CASSSSWGRGATDTQYF
CDR3 DNA: TGTGCCAGCAGCTCCTCCTGGGGGCGGGGGGCCACAGATACGCAGTATTTT

D gene: TRBD2
J gene: TRBJ2-3
V gene: TRBV5-4
clone size: NA
CDR3 protein: CASSSGVRTTDTQYF
CDR3 DNA: TGTGCCAGCAGCAGCGGGGTACGTACCACAGATACGCAGTATTTT

D gene: TRBD1
J gene: TRBJ1-2
V gene: TRBV4-3
clone size: NA
CDR3 protein: CASSQEGQGGGYTF
CDR3 DNA: TGCGCCAGCAGCCAGGAGGGACAGGGAGGAGGCTACACCTTC

D gene: TRBD1
J gene: TRBJ2-3
V gene: TRBV19
clone size: NA
CDR3 protein: CASSTRGQGGFLDTQYF
CDR3 DNA: TGTGCCAGTAGTACCCGGGGACAGGGGGGTTTCTTAGATACGCAGTATTTT

D gene: TRBD1
J gene: TRBJ2-1
V gene: TRBV18
clone size: NA
CDR3 protein: CASSPDRVGYNEQFF
CDR3 DNA: TGTGCCAGCTCACCAGACAGGGTAGGCTACAATGAGCAGTTCTTC

D gene: NA
J gene: TRBJ2-7
V gene: TRBV10-2
clone size: NA
CDR3 protein: CASASNPPDEQYF
CDR3 DNA: TGCGCCAGCGCTTCTAACCCGCCTGACGAGCAGTACTTC

D gene: TRBD1
J gene: TRBJ2-7
V gene: TRBV5-1
clone size: NA
CDR3 protein: CASSLGGQYYEQYF
CDR3 DNA: TGCGCCAGCAGCTTGGGGGGACAGTACTACGAGCAGTACTTC

D gene: NA
J gene: TRBJ2-3
V gene: TRBV19
clone size: NA
CDR3 protein: CASSIEGASSGTDTQYF
CDR3 DNA: TGTGCCAGTAGTATAGAGGGAGCGTCTAGCGGCACAGATACGCAGTATTTT

D gene: NA
J gene: TRBJ1-2
V gene: TRBV7-9
clone size: few
CDR3 protein: CASSSDRGGYTF
CDR3 DNA: TGTGCCAGCAGCTCAGACCGGGGGGGCTACACCTTC

D gene: NA
J gene: TRBJ1-1
V gene: TRBV7-3
clone size: NA
CDR3 protein: CASSLNHLSAEAFF
CDR3 DNA: TGTGCCAGCAGCTTAAACCATTTGTCGGCTGAAGCTTTCTTT

D gene: NA
J gene: TRBJ2-7
V gene: TRBV30
clone size: NA
CDR3 protein: CAWTPIRDWDSYEQYF
CDR3 DNA: TGTGCCTGGACTCCTATCCGGGACTGGGACTCCTACGAGCAGTACTTC

D gene: TRBD1
J gene: TRBJ2-2
V gene: TRBV19
clone size: NA
CDR3 protein: CAGGQGDTGELFF
CDR3 DNA: TGTGCCGGGGGACAGGGAGACACCGGGGAGCTGTTTTTT

D gene: NA
J gene: TRBJ2-7
V gene: TRBV6-5
clone size: once
CDR3 protein: CASMERTLAYEQYF
CDR3 DNA: TGTGCCAGCATGGAGCGAACGCTCGCCTACGAGCAGTACTTC